The T cell receptor beta chain described here comes from a study of neurological immune-mediated disorders. Study findings and constraints: The study found no CDR3 amino acid sequences shared by expanded clones across subjects, suggesting private repertoires in all groups.

PBMCs numbering 2 million and stored at -80 C yielded the unsorted libraries. This clonotype was picked up many times. The antigen is not known. The authors produced cDNA by 5'RACE using 10-nucleotide random UMIs. TCRdb re-called the 5' RACE reads through MiXCR, storing one row per CDR3 protein. The sample yields roughly 52,000 distinct CDR3 sequences, about 3.7% seen once. Sequences were obtained from PBMCs. The clonotype originates from a man aged 60 to 75 with multiple sclerosis.

CDR3 coding DNA: TGTGCCAGCAGCCCCCTCGCCGCCGGCACAGATACGCAGTATTTT. Its protein is CASSPLAAGTDTQYF. The chain combines TRBV9 with TRBJ2-3, with D hard to call. V dropped 4 bases and J dropped 1 base, with 13 bases sitting between them. Looked up from germline, CDR1 is SGDLS and CDR2 is YYNGEE. The CDR3 contains 15 residues.